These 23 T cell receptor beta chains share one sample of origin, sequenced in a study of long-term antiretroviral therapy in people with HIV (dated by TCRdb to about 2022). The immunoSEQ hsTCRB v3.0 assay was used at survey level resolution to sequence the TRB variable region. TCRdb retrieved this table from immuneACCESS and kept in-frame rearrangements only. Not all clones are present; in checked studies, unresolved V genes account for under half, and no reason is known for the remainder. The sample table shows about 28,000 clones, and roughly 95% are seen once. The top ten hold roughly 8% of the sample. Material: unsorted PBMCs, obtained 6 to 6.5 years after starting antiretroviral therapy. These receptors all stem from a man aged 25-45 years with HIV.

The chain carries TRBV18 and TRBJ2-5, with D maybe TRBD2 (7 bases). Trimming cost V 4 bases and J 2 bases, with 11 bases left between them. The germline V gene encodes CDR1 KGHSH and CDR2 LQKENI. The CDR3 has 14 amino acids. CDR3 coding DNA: TGTGCCAGCTCACAGAGGGGGGGTCAAGAGACCCAGTACTTC. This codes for CASSQRGGQETQYF.

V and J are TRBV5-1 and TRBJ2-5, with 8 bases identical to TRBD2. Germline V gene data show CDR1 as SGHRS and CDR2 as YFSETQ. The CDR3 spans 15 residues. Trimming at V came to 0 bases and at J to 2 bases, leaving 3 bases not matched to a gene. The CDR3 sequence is CASSLAGGGQETQYF. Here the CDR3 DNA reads TGCGCCAGCAGCTTGGCCGGGGGGGGGCAAGAGACCCAGTACTTC.

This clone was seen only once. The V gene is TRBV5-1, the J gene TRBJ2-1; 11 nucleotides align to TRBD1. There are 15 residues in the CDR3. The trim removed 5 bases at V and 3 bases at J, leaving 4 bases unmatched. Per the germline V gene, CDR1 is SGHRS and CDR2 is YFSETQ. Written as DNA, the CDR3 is TGCGCCAGCAGTTCCGGGACAGGGGGCTACAATGAGCAGTTCTTC. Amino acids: CASSSGTGGYNEQFF.

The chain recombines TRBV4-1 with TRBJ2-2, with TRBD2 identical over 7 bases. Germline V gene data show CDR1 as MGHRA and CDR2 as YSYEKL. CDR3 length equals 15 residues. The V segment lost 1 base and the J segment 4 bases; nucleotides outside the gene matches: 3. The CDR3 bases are TGCGCCAGCAGCCAAGGGCCTAGCGGCACCGGGGAGCTGTTTTTT. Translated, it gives CASSQGPSGTGELFF.

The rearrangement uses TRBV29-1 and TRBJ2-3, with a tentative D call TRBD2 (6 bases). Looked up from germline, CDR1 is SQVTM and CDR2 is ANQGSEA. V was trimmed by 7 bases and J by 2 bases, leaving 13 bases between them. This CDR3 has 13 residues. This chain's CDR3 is CSGGTLITDTQYF. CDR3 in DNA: TGCAGCGGCGGGACTCTAATCACAGATACGCAGTATTTT.

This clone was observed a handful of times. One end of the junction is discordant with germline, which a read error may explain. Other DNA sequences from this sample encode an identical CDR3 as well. CDR3 coding DNA: TGTGCCAGCAGCCAGGGCTCCTTAGACCAGGACGGCGAGCAGTACTTC. Amino acids: CASSQGSLDQDGEQYF. J is TRBJ2-7 and V is TRBV4-1; possible D gene TRBD1, 5 bases. Germline values: CDR1 MGHRA, CDR2 YSYEKL. This CDR3 comprises 16 residues.

The CDR3 sequence is CASRLNAGTDTQYF. The CDR3 DNA reads TGTGCCAGCAGGTTAAATGCGGGTACAGATACGCAGTATTTT. This chain joins TRBV7-8 and TRBJ2-3, with D maybe TRBD2 (5 bases). Trimming removed 6 bases from V and 3 bases from J, with 13 bases in between. The CDR3 consists of 14 residues. CDR1 and CDR2 from the germline V gene are SGHVS and FQNEAQ.

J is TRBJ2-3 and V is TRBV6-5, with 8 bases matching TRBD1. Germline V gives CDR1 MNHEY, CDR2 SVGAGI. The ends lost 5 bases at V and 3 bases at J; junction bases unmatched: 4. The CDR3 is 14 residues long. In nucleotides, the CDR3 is TGTGCCAGCAGTCCAGGACAGGGTACAGATACGCAGTATTTT. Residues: CASSPGQGTDTQYF.

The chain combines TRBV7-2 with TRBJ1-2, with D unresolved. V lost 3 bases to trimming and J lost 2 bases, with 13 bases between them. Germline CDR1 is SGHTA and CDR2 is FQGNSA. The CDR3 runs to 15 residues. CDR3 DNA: TGTGCCAGCAGCTTTTCGAAGGGAGTAAACTATGGCTACACCTTC. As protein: CASSFSKGVNYGYTF.

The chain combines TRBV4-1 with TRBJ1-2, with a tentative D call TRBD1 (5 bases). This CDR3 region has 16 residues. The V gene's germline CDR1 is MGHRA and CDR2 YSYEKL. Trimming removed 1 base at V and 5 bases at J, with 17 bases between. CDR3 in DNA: TGCGCCAGCAGCCAAGTCTACGGGGGGGAATTTTATGGCTACACCTTC. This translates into CASSQVYGGEFYGYTF.

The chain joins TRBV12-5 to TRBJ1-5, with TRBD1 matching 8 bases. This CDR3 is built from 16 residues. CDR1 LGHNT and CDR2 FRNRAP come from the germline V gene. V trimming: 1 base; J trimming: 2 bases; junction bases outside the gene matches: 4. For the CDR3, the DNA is TGTGCTAGTGGTTTGGCCCCGACAGGGGGCAATCAGCCCCAGCATTTT. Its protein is CASGLAPTGGNQPQHF.

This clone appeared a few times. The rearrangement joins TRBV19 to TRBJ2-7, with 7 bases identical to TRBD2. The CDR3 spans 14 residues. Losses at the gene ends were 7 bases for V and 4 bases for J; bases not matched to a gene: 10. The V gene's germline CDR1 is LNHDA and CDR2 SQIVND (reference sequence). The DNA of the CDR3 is TGTGCCAGTACCCAGCGGGACGGAGGATACGAGCAGTACTTC. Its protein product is CASTQRDGGYEQYF.

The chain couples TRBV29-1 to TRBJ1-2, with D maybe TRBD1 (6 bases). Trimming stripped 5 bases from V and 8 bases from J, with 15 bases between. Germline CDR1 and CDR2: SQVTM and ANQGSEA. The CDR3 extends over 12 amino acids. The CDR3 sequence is CSVPGQIEGYTF. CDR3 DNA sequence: TGCAGCGTTCCCGGACAGATAGAGGGCTACACCTTC. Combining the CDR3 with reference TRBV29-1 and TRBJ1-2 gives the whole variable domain SAVISQKPSRDICQRGTSLTIQCQVDSQVTMMFWYRQQPGQSLTLIATANQGSEATYESGFVIDKFPISRPNLTFSTLTVSNMSPEDSSIYLCSVPGQIEGYTFGSGTRLTVV.

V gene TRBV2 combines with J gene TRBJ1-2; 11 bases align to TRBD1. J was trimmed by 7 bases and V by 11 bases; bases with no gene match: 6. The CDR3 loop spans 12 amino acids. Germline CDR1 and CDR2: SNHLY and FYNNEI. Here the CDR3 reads CAFGQGAVGYTF. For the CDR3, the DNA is TGTGCCTTTGGACAGGGGGCTGTTGGCTACACCTTC.

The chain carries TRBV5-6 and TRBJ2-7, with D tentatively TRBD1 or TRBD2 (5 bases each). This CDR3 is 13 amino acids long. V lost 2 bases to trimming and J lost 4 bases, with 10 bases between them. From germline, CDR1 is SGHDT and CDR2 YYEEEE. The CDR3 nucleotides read TGTGCCAGCAGCTTCGGGACGGTATACGAGCAGTACTTC. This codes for CASSFGTVYEQYF. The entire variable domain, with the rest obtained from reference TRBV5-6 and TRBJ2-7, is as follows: DAGVTQSPTHLIKTRGQQVTLRCSPKSGHDTVSWYQQALGQGPQFIFQYYEEEERQRGNFPDRFSGHQFPNYSSELNVNALLLGDSALYLCASSFGTVYEQYFGPGTRLTVT.

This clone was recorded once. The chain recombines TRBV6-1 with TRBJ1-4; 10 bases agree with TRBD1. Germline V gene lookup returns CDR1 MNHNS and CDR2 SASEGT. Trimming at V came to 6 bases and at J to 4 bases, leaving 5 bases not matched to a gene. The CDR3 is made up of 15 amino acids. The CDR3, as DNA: TGTGCCAGCAGACCGGGACAGGGGCATAATGAAAAACTGTTTTTT. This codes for CASRPGQGHNEKLFF.

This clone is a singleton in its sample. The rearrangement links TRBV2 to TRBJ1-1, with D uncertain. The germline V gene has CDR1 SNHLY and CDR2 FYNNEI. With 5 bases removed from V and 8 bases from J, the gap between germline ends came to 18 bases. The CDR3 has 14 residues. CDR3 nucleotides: TGTGCCAGCAGTCTCTTTCGGGGAGAGGAGGAAGCTTTCTTT. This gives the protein CASSLFRGEEEAFF.

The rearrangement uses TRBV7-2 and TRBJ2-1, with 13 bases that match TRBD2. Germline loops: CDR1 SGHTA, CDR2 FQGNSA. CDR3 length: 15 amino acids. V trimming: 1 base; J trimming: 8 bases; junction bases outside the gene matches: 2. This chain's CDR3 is CASSLELAGGHEQFF. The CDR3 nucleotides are TGTGCCAGCAGCTTAGAACTAGCGGGGGGGCATGAGCAGTTCTTC.

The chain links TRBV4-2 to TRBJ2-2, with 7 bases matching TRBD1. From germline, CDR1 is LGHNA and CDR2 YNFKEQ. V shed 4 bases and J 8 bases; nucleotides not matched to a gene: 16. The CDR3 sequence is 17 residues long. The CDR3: CASSPRLKRDSAGELFF. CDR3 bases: TGTGCCAGCAGCCCACGATTGAAAAGGGACAGTGCTGGGGAGCTGTTTTTT.

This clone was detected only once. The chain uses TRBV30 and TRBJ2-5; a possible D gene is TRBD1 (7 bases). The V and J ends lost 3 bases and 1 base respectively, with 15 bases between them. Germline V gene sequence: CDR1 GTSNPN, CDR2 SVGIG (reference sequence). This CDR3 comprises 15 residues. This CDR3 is CAWRPLRGVQETQYF. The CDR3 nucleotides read TGTGCCTGGAGACCTCTCAGGGGGGTCCAAGAGACCCAGTACTTC.

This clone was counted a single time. In DNA form, the CDR3 reads TGTGCCAGCAGCGTGCCGACTAGCGGGAGTTCGAACACCGGGGAGCTGTTTTTT. Protein sequence: CASSVPTSGSSNTGELFF. The rearrangement links TRBV9 to TRBJ2-2; 12 positions match TRBD2. The V and J ends lost 2 bases and 0 bases, in that order; junction bases with no gene match: 5. The germline V gene encodes CDR1 SGDLS and CDR2 YYNGEE. This CDR3 spans 18 amino acids.

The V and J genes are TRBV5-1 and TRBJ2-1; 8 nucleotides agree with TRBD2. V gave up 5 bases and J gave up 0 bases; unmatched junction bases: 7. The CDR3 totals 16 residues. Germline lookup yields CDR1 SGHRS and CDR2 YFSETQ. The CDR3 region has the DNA TGCGCCAGCAGGGGAAGCGGGGGTCCCTCCTACAATGAGCAGTTCTTC. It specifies CASRGSGGPSYNEQFF.

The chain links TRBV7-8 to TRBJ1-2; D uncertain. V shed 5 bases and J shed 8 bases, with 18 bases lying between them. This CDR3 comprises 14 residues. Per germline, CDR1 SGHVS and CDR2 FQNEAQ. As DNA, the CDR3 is TGTGCCAGCAGCACGACCCAAGGAATGGTAGGCTACACCTTC. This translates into CASSTTQGMVGYTF.